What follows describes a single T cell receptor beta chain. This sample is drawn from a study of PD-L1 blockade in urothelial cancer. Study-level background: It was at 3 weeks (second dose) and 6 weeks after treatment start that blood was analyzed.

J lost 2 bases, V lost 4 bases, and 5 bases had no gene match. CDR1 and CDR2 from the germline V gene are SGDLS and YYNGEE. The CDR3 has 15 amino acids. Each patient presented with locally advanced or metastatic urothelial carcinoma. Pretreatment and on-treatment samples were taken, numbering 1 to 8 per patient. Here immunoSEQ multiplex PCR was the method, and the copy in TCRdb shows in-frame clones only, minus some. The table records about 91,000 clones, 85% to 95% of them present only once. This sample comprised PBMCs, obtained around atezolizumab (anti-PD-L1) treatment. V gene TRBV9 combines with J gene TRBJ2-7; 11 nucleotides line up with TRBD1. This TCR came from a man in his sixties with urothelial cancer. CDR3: CASSKGQGAPYEQYF. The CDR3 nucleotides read TGTGCCAGCAGCAAAGGACAGGGGGCGCCCTACGAGCAGTACTTC.